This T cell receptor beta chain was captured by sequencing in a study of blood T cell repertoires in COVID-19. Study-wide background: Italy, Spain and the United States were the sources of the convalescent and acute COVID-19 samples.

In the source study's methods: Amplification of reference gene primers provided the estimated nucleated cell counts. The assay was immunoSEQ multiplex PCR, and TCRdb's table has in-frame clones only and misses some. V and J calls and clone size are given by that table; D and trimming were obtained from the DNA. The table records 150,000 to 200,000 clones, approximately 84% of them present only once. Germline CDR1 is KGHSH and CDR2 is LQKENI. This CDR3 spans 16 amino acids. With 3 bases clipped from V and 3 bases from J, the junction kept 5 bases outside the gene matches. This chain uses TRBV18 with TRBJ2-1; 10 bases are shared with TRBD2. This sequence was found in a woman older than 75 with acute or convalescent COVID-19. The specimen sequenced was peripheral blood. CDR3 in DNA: TGTGCCAGCTCACCTGTAGGGACTAGCGACTACAATGAGCAGTTCTTC. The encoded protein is CASSPVGTSDYNEQFF.